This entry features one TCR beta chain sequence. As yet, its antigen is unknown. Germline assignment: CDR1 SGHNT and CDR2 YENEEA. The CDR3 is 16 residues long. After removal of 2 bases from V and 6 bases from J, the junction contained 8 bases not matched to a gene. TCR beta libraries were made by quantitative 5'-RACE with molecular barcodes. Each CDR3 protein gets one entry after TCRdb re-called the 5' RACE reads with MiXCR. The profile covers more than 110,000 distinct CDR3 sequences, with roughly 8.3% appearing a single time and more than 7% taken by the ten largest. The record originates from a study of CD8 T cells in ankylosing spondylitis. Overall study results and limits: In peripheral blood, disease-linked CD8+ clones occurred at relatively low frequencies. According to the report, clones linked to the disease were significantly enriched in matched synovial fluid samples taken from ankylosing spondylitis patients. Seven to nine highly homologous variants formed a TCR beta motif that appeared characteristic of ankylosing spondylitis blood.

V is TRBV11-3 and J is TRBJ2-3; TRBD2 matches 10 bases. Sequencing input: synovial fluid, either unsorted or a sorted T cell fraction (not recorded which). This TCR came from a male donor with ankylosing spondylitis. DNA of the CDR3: TGTGCCAGCAGCTTATGGGCTAGCGGGGGAATTGATACGCAGTATTTT. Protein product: CASSLWASGGIDTQYF. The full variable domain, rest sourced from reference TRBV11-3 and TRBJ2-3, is EAGVVQSPRYKIIEKKQPVAFWCNPISGHNTLYWYLQNLGQGPELLIRYENEEAVDDSQLPKDRFSAERLKGVDSTLKIQPAELGDSAVYLCASSLWASGGIDTQYFGPGTRLTVL.